This T cell receptor beta chain appears in the sequencing data of a study of regulatory T cells in long-lasting Graves disease (dated by TCRdb to about 2021). Context from the whole study: Persistent Graves' disease meant more than 5 years of antithyroid drug treatment with TSH receptor autoantibodies that stayed positive. Peripheral blood TCR sequencing and RNA sequencing compared persistent Graves' disease patients with newly diagnosed Graves' disease patients. The study was conducted in China and was registered as a clinical trial. A total of roughly 35 samples were covered by TCR sequencing, comprising some 13 persistent and around 20 newly diagnosed Graves' disease patients. Persistent Graves' disease patients in the clinical cohort had taken antithyroid drugs for roughly ten years on average. Overall results and qualifications from the work: Persistent disease showed preferential use of TRBV28, TRBJ1-2 and TRBJ2-5, whereas newly diagnosed disease favored TRBV20-1 and TRBJ2-1. The authors acknowledged the small sample size as a limitation that may reduce accuracy. Sequencing and analysis were restricted to the TCR beta chain. Lower TCR Shannon entropy and fewer highly expanded clones were observed in persistent Graves' disease patients than in newly diagnosed patients, which suggested clonal expansion. Because the primary lesion, thyroid tissue, could not be accessed, the study looked at peripheral blood alone. Patients with persistent disease shared more public clonotypes (about 2,900) than newly diagnosed patients did (966).

The protocol used for the library was multiplex PCR. Instrument on record: Illumina HiSeq 4000. To build TCR beta libraries, CDR3 regions were amplified by Arm-PCR using iRepertoire HTBI primers. PCR products were gel purified before sequencing. In the original analysis: Gene usage analysis of CDR3 amino acid clonotypes relied on the approximately 60 TRBV and 13 to 15 TRBJ segments identified across samples. Filtered high-quality paired reads were merged into contigs using COPE and FqMerger. BLAST was used to align contigs to IMGT TRBV, TRBD and TRBJ reference genes, and CDR3 was defined according to IMGT. Clonotypes above 0.1% frequency were classified as highly expanded clones. Shannon entropy served as the measure of repertoire diversity, while the Gini coefficient captured V-J evenness. Public clonotypes were defined as clonotypes shared by more than one individual. Using fastp trimming at Q25 and MiXCR clonotype assembly, TCRdb reanalyzed the public sequencing data and kept in-frame beta chains. A single entry per CDR3 protein holds the most common genes and DNA from its merged rows. The V and J calls were not made by the authors but by TCRdb's processing. Recorded for this sample are 300,000 or so distinct CDR3 sequences; roughly a fifth of them occurred a single time. The ten largest clones add up to approximately 31% of the sample.

The germline V gene gives CDR1 as KGHDR and CDR2 as SFDVKD. From its cysteine to its phenylalanine, the CDR3 spans 16 amino acids. Only the CDR3 region is kept as DNA, spanning 48 bases read in frame from base 1. V is reduced by 5 bases and J by 0 bases, leaving a spacing of 13 bases between them. The time point label, read with the paper, signifies: persistent/refractory GD, antithyroid drugs over 5 years with positive TRAb. For both TCR sequencing and RNA sequencing, RNA was extracted from PBMCs in TRIzol. Graves' disease was diagnosed according to American Thyroid Association guidelines. Patients were recruited from an endocrinology department in Xi'an, China. Each patient gave about 10 milliliters of peripheral blood, collected in an EDTA anticoagulant tube. Ficoll Paque Plus density gradient separation was used to isolate PBMCs, and no additional T cell sorting was done. An Agilent 2100 Bioanalyzer and agarose gel were used to assess RNA quality, and a NanoDrop 2000 was used to measure RNA concentration.

This clonotype has at least ten counts. Its antigen has not been determined. No quality values exist for individual bases; no much larger clone is one base distant. The chain joins TRBV24-1 to TRBJ1-5; no D gene call is confident. The sequencing used peripheral blood mononuclear cells (PBMCs), collected when the disease was refractory, from a patient treated with antithyroid drugs. This clonotype was obtained from a female donor with Graves disease. The CDR3 corresponds to CATSGLSDNSNQPQHF. The sequenced DNA is TGTGCCACCAGTGGATTATCAGACAATAGCAATCAGCCCCAGCATTTT.